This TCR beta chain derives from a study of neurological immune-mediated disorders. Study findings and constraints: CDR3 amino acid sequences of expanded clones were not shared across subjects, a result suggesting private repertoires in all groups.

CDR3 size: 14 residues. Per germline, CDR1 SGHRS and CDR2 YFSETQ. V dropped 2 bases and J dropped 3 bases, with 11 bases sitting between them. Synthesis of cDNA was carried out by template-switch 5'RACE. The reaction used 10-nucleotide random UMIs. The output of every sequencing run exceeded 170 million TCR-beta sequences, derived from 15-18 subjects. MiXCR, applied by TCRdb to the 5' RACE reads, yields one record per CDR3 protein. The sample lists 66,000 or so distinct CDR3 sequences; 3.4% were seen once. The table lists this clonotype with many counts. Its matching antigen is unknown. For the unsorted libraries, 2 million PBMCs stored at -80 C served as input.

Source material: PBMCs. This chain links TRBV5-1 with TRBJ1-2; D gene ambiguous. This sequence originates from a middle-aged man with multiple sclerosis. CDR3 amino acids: CASSLIGLDYGYTF. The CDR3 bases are TGCGCCAGCAGCTTAATAGGGTTAGACTATGGCTACACCTTC.